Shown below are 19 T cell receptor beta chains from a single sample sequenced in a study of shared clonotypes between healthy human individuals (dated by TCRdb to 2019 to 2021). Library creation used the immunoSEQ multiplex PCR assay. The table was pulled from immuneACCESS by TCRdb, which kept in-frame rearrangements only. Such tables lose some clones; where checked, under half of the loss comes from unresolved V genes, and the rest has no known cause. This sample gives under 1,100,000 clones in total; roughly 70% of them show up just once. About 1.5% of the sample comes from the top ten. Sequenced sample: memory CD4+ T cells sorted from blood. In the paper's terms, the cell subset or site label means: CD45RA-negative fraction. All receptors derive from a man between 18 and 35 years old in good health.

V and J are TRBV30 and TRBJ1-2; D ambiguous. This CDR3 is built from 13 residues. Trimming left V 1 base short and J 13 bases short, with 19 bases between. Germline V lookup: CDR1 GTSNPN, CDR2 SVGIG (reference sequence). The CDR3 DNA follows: TGTGCCTGGAGTGCGACCCGGGAAGAAGGCGGCACCTTC. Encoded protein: CAWSATREEGGTF.

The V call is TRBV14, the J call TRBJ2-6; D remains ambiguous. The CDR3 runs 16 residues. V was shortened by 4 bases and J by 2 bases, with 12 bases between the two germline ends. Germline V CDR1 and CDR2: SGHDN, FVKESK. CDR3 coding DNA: TGTGCCAGCAGCCCCTTACAGTTCACTGGGGCCAACGTCCTGACTTTC. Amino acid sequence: CASSPLQFTGANVLTF.

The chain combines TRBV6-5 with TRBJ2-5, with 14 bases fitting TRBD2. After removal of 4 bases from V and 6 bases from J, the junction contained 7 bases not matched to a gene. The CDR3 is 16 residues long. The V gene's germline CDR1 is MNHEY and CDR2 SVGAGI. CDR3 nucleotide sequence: TGTGCCAGCAGTTTATCTCGGACTAGCGGGGGGCAGACCCAGTACTTC. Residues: CASSLSRTSGGQTQYF.

The CDR3 region is CASSPAGQGRNQPQHF. CDR3 bases: TGTGCCAGCAGCCCGGCGGGACAGGGGCGAAACCAGCCCCAGCATTTT. This rearrangement joins TRBV9 to TRBJ1-5; 10 bases are a match to TRBD1. V was pared by 4 bases and J by 7 bases, with 11 bases of the junction left unmatched. Germline V CDR1 and CDR2: SGDLS, YYNGEE. There are 16 residues in the CDR3.

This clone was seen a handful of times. The CDR3 loop is CASSNGVMGGNEQFF. For the CDR3, the DNA is TGTGCCAGTTCAAACGGAGTGATGGGAGGTAATGAGCAGTTCTTC. J is TRBJ2-1 and V is TRBV25-1, with a possible D match to TRBD2 (6 bases). The CDR3 length is 15 residues. Germline CDR1 is MGHDK and CDR2 is SYGVNS. V dropped 9 bases and J dropped 7 bases, with 22 bases sitting between them.

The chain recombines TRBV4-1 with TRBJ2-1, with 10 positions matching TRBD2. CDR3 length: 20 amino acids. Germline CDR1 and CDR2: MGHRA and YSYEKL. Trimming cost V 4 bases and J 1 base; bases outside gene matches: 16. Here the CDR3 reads CASSPFGQRTSGKSYNEQFF. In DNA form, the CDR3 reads TGCGCCAGCAGCCCGTTCGGACAGAGGACTAGCGGCAAGTCCTACAATGAGCAGTTCTTC.

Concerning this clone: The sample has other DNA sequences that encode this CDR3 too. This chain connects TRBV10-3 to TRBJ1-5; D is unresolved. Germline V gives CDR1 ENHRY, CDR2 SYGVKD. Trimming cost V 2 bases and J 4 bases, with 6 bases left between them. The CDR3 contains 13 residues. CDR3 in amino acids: CAISERGNQPQHF. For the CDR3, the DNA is TGTGCCATCAGTGAGCGAGGGAATCAGCCCCAGCATTTT.

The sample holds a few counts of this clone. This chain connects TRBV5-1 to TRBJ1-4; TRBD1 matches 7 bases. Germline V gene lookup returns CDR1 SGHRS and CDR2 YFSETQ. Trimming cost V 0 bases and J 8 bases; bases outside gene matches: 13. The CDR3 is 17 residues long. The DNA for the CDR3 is TGCGCCAGCAGCTTGGGAGGGCAGGGGGAAAGAAGAGAAAAACTGTTTTTT. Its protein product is CASSLGGQGERREKLFF.

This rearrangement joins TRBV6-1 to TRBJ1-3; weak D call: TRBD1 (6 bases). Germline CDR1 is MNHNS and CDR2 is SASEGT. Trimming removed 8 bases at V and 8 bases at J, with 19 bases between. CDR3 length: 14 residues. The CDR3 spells CASAAPGALYTIYF. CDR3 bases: TGTGCCAGCGCTGCCCCAGGGGCGCTCTACACCATATATTTT.

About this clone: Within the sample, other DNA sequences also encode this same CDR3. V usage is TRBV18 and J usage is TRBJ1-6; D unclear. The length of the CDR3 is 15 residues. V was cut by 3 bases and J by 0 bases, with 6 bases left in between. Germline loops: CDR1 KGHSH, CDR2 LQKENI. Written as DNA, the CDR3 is TGTGCCAGCTCACCTGAGAGCTCCTATAATTCACCCCTCCACTTT. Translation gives CASSPESSYNSPLHF.

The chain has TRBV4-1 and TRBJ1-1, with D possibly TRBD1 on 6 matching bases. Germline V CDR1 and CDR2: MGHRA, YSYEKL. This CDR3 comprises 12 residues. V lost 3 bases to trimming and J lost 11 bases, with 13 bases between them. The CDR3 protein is CASSHTGNVAFF. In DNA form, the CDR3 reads TGCGCCAGCAGCCATACAGGGAATGTGGCTTTCTTT.

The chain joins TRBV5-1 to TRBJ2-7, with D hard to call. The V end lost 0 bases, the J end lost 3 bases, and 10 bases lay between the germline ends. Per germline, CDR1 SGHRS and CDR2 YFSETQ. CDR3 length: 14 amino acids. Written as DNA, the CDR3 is TGCGCCAGCAGCTTGGCGGTCAACAACTACGAGCAGTACTTC. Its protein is CASSLAVNNYEQYF.

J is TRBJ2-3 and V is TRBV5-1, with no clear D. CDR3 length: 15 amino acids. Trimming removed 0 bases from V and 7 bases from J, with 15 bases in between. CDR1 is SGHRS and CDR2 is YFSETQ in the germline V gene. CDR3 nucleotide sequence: TGCGCCAGCAGCTTGGCTTCGGGCGGATTCAATACGCAGTATTTT. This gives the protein CASSLASGGFNTQYF.

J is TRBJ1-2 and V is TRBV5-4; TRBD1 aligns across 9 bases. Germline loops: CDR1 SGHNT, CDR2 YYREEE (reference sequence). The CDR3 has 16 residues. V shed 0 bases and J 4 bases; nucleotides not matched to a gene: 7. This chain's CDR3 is CASSLEQGARSYGYTF. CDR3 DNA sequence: TGTGCCAGCAGCTTGGAACAGGGGGCGAGATCCTATGGCTACACCTTC.

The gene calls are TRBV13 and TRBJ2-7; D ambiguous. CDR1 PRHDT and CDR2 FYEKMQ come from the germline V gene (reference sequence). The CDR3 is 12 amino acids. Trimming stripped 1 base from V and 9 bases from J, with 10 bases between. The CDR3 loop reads CASSLEASPQYF. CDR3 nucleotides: TGTGCCAGCAGCTTAGAGGCGTCGCCGCAGTACTTC.

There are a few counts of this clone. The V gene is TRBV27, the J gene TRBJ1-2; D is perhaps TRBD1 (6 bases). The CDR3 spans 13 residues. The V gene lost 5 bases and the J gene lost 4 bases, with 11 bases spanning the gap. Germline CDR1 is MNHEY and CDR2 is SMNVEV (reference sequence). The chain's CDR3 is CASSPQGLYGYTF. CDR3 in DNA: TGTGCCAGCAGTCCACAGGGCCTCTATGGCTACACCTTC.

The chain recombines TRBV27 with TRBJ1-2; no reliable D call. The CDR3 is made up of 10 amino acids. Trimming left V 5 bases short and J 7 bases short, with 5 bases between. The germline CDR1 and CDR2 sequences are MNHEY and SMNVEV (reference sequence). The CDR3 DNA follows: TGTGCCAGCAGTCCGGGTGGCTACACCTTC. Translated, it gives CASSPGGYTF.

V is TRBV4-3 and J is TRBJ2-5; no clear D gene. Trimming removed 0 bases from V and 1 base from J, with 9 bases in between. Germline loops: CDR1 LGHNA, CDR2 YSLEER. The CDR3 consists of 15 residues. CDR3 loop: CASSQDGPVQETQYF. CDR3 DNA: TGCGCCAGCAGCCAAGATGGTCCCGTCCAAGAGACCCAGTACTTC.

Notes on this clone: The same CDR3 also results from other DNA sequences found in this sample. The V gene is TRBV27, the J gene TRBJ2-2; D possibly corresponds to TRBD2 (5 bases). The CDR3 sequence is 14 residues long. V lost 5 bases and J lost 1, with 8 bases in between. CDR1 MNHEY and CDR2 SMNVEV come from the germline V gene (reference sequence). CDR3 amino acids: CASSIGVNTGELFF. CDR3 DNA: TGTGCCAGCAGTATCGGGGTGAACACCGGGGAGCTGTTTTTT.